The 3 T cell receptor beta chains below come from one sample, sequenced in a study of shared clonotypes between healthy human individuals. The protocol was immunoSEQ multiplex PCR, while the TCRdb copy is restricted to in-frame clones and leaves out a portion. The sample contains about 820,000 clones, almost 95% of which appear only once. The naive CD8 fraction comprised CD45RO-negative cells positively selected for CCR7 and excluded terminally differentiated effector memory CD45RA+ cells. Sequencing input: naive CD8+ T cells sorted from blood. These TCRs come from a man aged 30-40 years in good health.

The CDR3 nucleotides read TGCGCCAGCAGCTGGCGACTAGCGGGAGGGGGATCCCCCTACAATGAGCAGTTCTTC. This translates into CASSWRLAGGGSPYNEQFF. This sequence joins TRBV5-1 and TRBJ2-1, with 14 bases that match TRBD2. Germline V gene lookup returns CDR1 SGHRS and CDR2 YFSETQ. The CDR3 consists of 19 residues. The junction had 10 bases not matched to a gene; V was cut back by 3 bases and J by 2 bases.

The chain has TRBV19 and TRBJ2-3; possible D gene TRBD2, 6 bases. Germline values: CDR1 LNHDA, CDR2 SQIVND (reference sequence). V dropped 3 bases and J dropped 3 bases, with 10 bases sitting between them. The length of the CDR3 is 14 residues. In nucleotides, the CDR3 is TGTGCCAGTAGTATCTACGGGAGTACAGATACGCAGTATTTT. As protein: CASSIYGSTDTQYF.

The chain is built from TRBV28 and TRBJ1-4; D gene uncertain. Germline V gene sequence: CDR1 MDHEN, CDR2 SYDVKM. The length of the CDR3 is 16 residues. V lost 3 bases and J 0 bases, leaving 11 bases between the germline ends. CDR3 loop: CASSLKDGATNEKLFF. CDR3 nucleotides: TGTGCCAGCAGTTTGAAGGACGGTGCAACTAATGAAAAACTGTTTTTT.